What follows are 20 T cell receptor beta chains derived from one specimen sequenced in a study of blood T cell repertoires in COVID-19. Libraries were prepared by immunoSEQ multiplex PCR; TCRdb keeps only in-frame clonotypes and omits some of them. This sample yields more than 250,000 clones, of which roughly 87% are seen a single time; 1% belongs to the top ten. The material sequenced was peripheral blood. The receptors were sampled from a man aged 45-60 years with active or convalescent COVID-19.

In this sample, this clone turned up once. The chain carries TRBV19 and TRBJ1-2, with 10 bases aligning to TRBD1. Germline V lookup: CDR1 LNHDA, CDR2 SQIVND (reference sequence). V dropped 4 bases and J dropped 6; count of bases not matched to a gene: 5. The CDR3 length is 14 residues. CDR3 bases: TGTGCCAGTAGTACCCCGGGACAGGGGCATGGCTACACCTTC. It yields the protein CASSTPGQGHGYTF.

This clone was counted a few times. The chain combines TRBV5-4 with TRBJ2-5, with TRBD2 matching over 8 bases. Germline CDR1 SGHNT, CDR2 YYREEE (reference sequence). The ends lost 3 bases at V and 9 bases at J; junction bases unmatched: 10. The CDR3 is made up of 14 amino acids. Here the CDR3 reads CASSSPAGVKPQYF. The CDR3, as DNA: TGTGCCAGCAGCTCACCAGCGGGAGTAAAGCCCCAGTACTTC.

V and J are TRBV7-6 and TRBJ1-1, with D tentatively TRBD1 (5 bases). V was trimmed by 5 bases and J by 4 bases, leaving 20 bases between them. This CDR3 has 16 residues. Looked up from germline, CDR1 is SGHVS and CDR2 is FNYEAQ. The CDR3 region is CASSKRPGLGGTEAFF. CDR3 DNA: TGTGCCAGCAGCAAGCGGCCGGGACTGGGTGGCACTGAAGCTTTCTTT.

J is TRBJ1-5 and V is TRBV28; D is uncertain. Deletions cut 6 bases from V and 6 bases from J, with 9 bases between. The length of the CDR3 is 12 residues. CDR1 is MDHEN, CDR2 SYDVKM, per germline. Here the CDR3 DNA reads TGTGCCAGCAGCGTTTTGTTTCAGCCCCAGCATTTT. The encoded protein is CASSVLFQPQHF.

Only a few counts were recorded for this clone. The chain links TRBV7-8 to TRBJ2-1, with a possible D match to TRBD1 (6 bases). Germline V CDR1 and CDR2: SGHVS, FQNEAQ. There are 17 residues in the CDR3. V lost 2 bases and J lost 9, with 23 bases in between. CDR3 in amino acids: CASSLLGPGTGSGEQFF. The CDR3 region has the DNA TGTGCCAGCAGCTTACTGGGTCCCGGAACAGGGTCCGGTGAGCAGTTCTTC.

The chain employs TRBV6-6 and TRBJ2-5; a weak D match, TRBD1 (6 bases). V gave up 2 bases and J gave up 5 bases, with 15 bases separating them. CDR3 length: 15 residues. CDR1 and CDR2 (germline): MNHNY, SVGAGI (reference sequence). CDR3 nucleotides: TGTGCCAGCAGTTACACCAACAGGGTTGGGGAGACCCAGTACTTC. It specifies CASSYTNRVGETQYF.

The chain joins TRBV4-3 to TRBJ1-2; the match to TRBD1 covers 8 bases. Per germline, CDR1 LGHNA and CDR2 YSLEER. J lost 4 bases, V lost 1 base, and 2 bases had no gene match. The length of the CDR3 is 14 residues. The CDR3 DNA follows: TGCGCCAGCAGCCAAGGGGACAGGACCTATGGCTACACCTTC. Its protein product is CASSQGDRTYGYTF.

This clone was seen only a few times. V is TRBV30 and J is TRBJ1-2; unclear D gene. Germline-derived CDR1 and CDR2 are GTSNPN and SVGIG (reference sequence). Trimming removed 0 bases from V and 11 bases from J, with 10 bases in between. The CDR3 consists of 11 residues. For the CDR3, the DNA is TGTGCCTGGAGTGTGGCAATCGTGTACACCTTC. Translating gives CAWSVAIVYTF.

J is TRBJ1-6 and V is TRBV30; possibly TRBD1 for D (6 bases). The V gene lost 8 bases and the J gene lost 5 bases, with 10 bases spanning the gap. CDR3 length equals 12 residues. Per the germline V gene, CDR1 is GTSNPN and CDR2 is SVGIG (reference sequence). CDR3 nucleotide sequence: TGTGCCAGACGACAGGATAATTCACCCCTCCACTTT. It translates to CARRQDNSPLHF.

The chain is built from TRBV4-3 and TRBJ2-5, with TRBD1 identical over 7 bases. This CDR3 comprises 16 residues. The germline V gene has CDR1 LGHNA and CDR2 YSLEER. The trim removed 0 bases at V and 2 bases at J, leaving 6 bases unmatched. This CDR3 reads CASSQEGDSPQETQYF. The CDR3 region has the DNA TGCGCCAGCAGCCAAGAGGGGGACAGTCCTCAAGAGACCCAGTACTTC.

V is TRBV6-5 and J is TRBJ2-7, with a possible D match to TRBD1 (6 bases). Between the trimmed V and J ends, which lost 5 bases and 2 bases, there was a span of 13 bases. Germline CDR1 MNHEY, CDR2 SVGAGI. CDR3 size: 14 residues. In nucleotides, the CDR3 is TGTGCCAGCAGTCCATCCCAGGGGACCTACGAGCAGTACTTC. It is translated as CASSPSQGTYEQYF.

This chain connects TRBV4-3 to TRBJ2-2, with 7 bases aligning to TRBD1. Per germline, CDR1 LGHNA and CDR2 YSLEER. The V and J ends lost 0 bases and 7 bases, in that order; junction bases with no gene match: 5. The CDR3 has 15 residues. CDR3 in amino acids: CASSQEIGGFGELFF. CDR3 nucleotide sequence: TGCGCCAGCAGCCAAGAAATAGGGGGCTTCGGGGAGCTGTTTTTT.

This clone was detected only once. The gene calls are TRBV5-6 and TRBJ2-5; 8 positions match TRBD1. Trimming cost V 7 bases and J 2 bases; bases outside gene matches: 4. The V gene's germline CDR1 is SGHDT and CDR2 YYEEEE. CDR3 length equals 13 residues. The DNA for the CDR3 is TGTGCCAGCGGGACAGGAGCTCAAGAGACCCAGTACTTC. This encodes CASGTGAQETQYF.

This chain links TRBV18 with TRBJ1-2; 9 bases line up with TRBD1. Trimming took 3 bases from V and 1 from J; bases not matched to a gene: 3. The CDR3 covers 15 residues. Germline V gene lookup returns CDR1 KGHSH and CDR2 LQKENI. Here the CDR3 reads CASSPGQGLNYGYTF. CDR3 bases: TGTGCCAGCTCACCGGGACAGGGTCTTAACTATGGCTACACCTTC.

This clone was counted only a few times. The V and J genes are TRBV6-5 and TRBJ2-7; TRBD1 agrees at 11 bases. The CDR3 runs to 14 residues. The ends lost 7 bases at V and 4 bases at J; junction bases unmatched: 6. Germline V gene sequence: CDR1 MNHEY, CDR2 SVGAGI. CDR3 sequence reads: CASILDRGRYEQYF. CDR3 nucleotides: TGTGCCAGCATCCTGGACAGGGGGCGATACGAGCAGTACTTC.

CDR3 sequence: CASSLEAQETQYF. CDR3 in DNA: TGCGCCAGCAGCTTGGAAGCGCAAGAGACCCAGTACTTC. The chain couples TRBV5-1 to TRBJ2-5; D uncertain. With 0 bases removed from V and 2 bases from J, the gap between germline ends came to 5 bases. CDR3 length equals 13 residues. CDR1 is SGHRS and CDR2 is YFSETQ in the germline V gene. The variable domain in full, completed from reference TRBV5-1 and TRBJ2-5, reads KAGVTQTPRYLIKTRGQQVTLSCSPISGHRSVSWYQQTPGQGLQFLFEYFSETQRNKGNFPGRFSGRQFSNSRSEMNVSTLELGDSALYLCASSLEAQETQYFGPGTRLLVL.

The chain combines TRBV6-5 with TRBJ2-1; tentatively, D is TRBD2 (7 bases). The CDR3 has 15 residues. The germline V and J ends were trimmed by 2 bases and 3 bases, with 11 bases remaining between them. The germline CDR1 and CDR2 sequences are MNHEY and SVGAGI. CDR3 nucleotide sequence: TGTGCCAGCAGTTACGCGGGGGCTAACTACAATGAGCAGTTCTTC. Translation: CASSYAGANYNEQFF.

The chain combines TRBV12-5 with TRBJ2-1; TRBD2 matches at 13 bases. The CDR3 is made up of 18 amino acids. Losses at the gene ends were 6 bases for V and 8 bases for J; bases not matched to a gene: 16. Germline V gene data show CDR1 as LGHNT and CDR2 as FRNRAP. CDR3 amino acids: CASGSTSGRIGTGDEQFF. The CDR3 coding sequence is TGTGCTAGTGGGTCGACTAGCGGGAGGATAGGTACAGGCGATGAGCAGTTCTTC. The complete variable domain, with remaining parts taken from reference TRBV12-5 and TRBJ2-1, reads DARVTQTPRHKVTEMGQEVTMRCQPILGHNTVFWYRQTMMQGLELLAYFRNRAPLDDSGMPKDRFSAEMPDATLATLKIQPSEPRDSAVYFCASGSTSGRIGTGDEQFFGPGTRLTVL.

This chain uses TRBV2 with TRBJ1-5; D unclear. The CDR3 spans 14 residues. Germline V gene lookup returns CDR1 SNHLY and CDR2 FYNNEI. The V and J ends lost 8 bases and 6 bases respectively, with 17 bases between them. The CDR3, as DNA: TGTGCCAGCTGTAAGGAGACCCCCGGTCAGCCCCAGCATTTT. Translation: CASCKETPGQPQHF.

The chain joins TRBV9 to TRBJ2-5; the match to TRBD2 covers 8 bases. The V and J ends lost 4 bases and 5 bases, in that order; junction bases with no gene match: 10. The CDR3 loop spans 15 amino acids. CDR1 and CDR2 from the germline V gene are SGDLS and YYNGEE. CDR3 coding DNA: TGTGCCAGCAGCCCCTGGGGACTAGAGATCGAGACCCAGTACTTC. It codes for CASSPWGLEIETQYF.